This T cell receptor beta chain is from a study of blood T cell repertoires in COVID-19. Looking at the study overall: Sources were T cells, B-cell-depleted T cells, or PBMCs; the material itself was cDNA or gDNA.

The CDR3 has 14 amino acids. Original data processing: Reference gene primer amplification in the assay estimated nucleated cell counts. The assay was immunoSEQ multiplex PCR, and TCRdb's table has in-frame clones only and misses some. The V and J calls and clone size were taken over from that table, and D and trimming were inferred from the DNA. The table lists about 170,000 clones, about four fifths of them singletons. The sequence was collected from a man in his 70s with active or convalescent COVID-19. Sequencing was done on a sample of peripheral blood. This chain connects TRBV21-1 to TRBJ1-2. TRBV21-1 is designated a pseudogene. The CDR3 protein is CASIRTPTNYGYTF. CDR3 in DNA: TGTGCCAGCATCAGGACTCCTACTAACTATGGCTACACCTTC.